There are many counts of the clone carrying this TCR beta chain. Its antigen is unidentified. This record belongs to a study of T cells in Graves' hyperthyroidism and ophthalmopathy. The study's findings and limits: Ophthalmopathy could be told apart from stable hyperthyroidism with a 13 V-J model.

TCR beta CDR3 sequences were amplified from RNA transcripts. An initial round of RT-PCR targeting the TCR CDR3 relied on the HTBI primer set. TCRdb redid the calling of the multiplex PCR reads with MiXCR, one entry per CDR3 protein. The sample holds a few hundred thousand distinct CDR3 sequences, approximately 12% seen once. Germline loops: CDR1 DFQATT, CDR2 SNEGSKA (reference sequence). V was pared by 5 bases and J by 0 bases, with 4 bases between. The CDR3 runs 11 residues. Uncontrolled infection, other autoimmune disease, pregnancy or lactation excluded patients. Each diagnosis drew on symptoms, thyroxine, TRAb, thyroid ultrasound and orbital computed tomography findings. The blood sample was taken at first hyperthyroidism diagnosis, before any ophthalmopathy symptoms.

The V call is TRBV20-1, the J call TRBJ1-2; D unclear. Sequenced material: blood. This receptor was obtained from a man aged 25-45 years with Graves' hyperthyroidism that later progressed to Graves' ophthalmopathy. The CDR3 nucleotides are TGCAGTGCTTTTTCTAACTATGGCTACACCTTC. It yields the protein CSAFSNYGYTF.